One sample yielded the 3 T cell receptor beta chains listed below, sequenced in a study of blood T cell repertoires in COVID-19. The data were produced by immunoSEQ multiplex PCR, yet TCRdb's version contains in-frame clones alone and is incomplete. The data show over 65,000 clones, around nine tenths seen once. Sequencing was done on a sample of peripheral blood. The receptors come from a woman of 80 years or more with acute or convalescent COVID-19.

The V gene is TRBV18, the J gene TRBJ2-3, with 7 bases fitting TRBD2. This CDR3 spans 16 amino acids. The J segment lost 0 bases and the V segment lost 3 bases, leaving 6 bases of the junction unmatched. The germline V gene encodes CDR1 KGHSH and CDR2 LQKENI. Here the CDR3 reads CASSPKTSPSTDTQYF. The CDR3 coding sequence is TGTGCCAGCTCACCCAAGACTAGCCCTAGCACAGATACGCAGTATTTT.

This chain connects TRBV7-9 to TRBJ2-6; the D is unclear. Germline V lookup: CDR1 SEHNR, CDR2 FQNEAQ (reference sequence). The CDR3 contains 15 residues. The V gene lost 5 bases and the J gene lost 0 bases, with 8 bases spanning the gap. This CDR3 reads CASSADFSGANVLTF. CDR3 sequence (DNA): TGTGCCAGCAGCGCAGACTTCTCTGGGGCCAACGTCCTGACTTTC. The variable domain in full, completed from reference TRBV7-9 and TRBJ2-6, reads DTGVSQNPRHKITKRGQNVTFRCDPISEHNRLYWYRQTLGQGPEFLTYFQNEAQLEKSRLLSDRFSAERPKGSFSTLEIQRTEQGDSAMYLCASSADFSGANVLTFGAGSRLTVL.

The chain carries TRBV3-1 (or the pseudogene TRBV3-2) and TRBJ1-5; D is ambiguous. Trimming cost V 3 bases and J 7 bases, with 7 bases left between them. There are 12 residues in the CDR3. Germline values: CDR1 LGHDT, CDR2 YNNKEL (reference sequence). CDR3 amino acids: CASSQSQQPQHF. The CDR3 DNA follows: TGTGCCAGCAGCCAGTCACAGCAGCCCCAGCATTTT.